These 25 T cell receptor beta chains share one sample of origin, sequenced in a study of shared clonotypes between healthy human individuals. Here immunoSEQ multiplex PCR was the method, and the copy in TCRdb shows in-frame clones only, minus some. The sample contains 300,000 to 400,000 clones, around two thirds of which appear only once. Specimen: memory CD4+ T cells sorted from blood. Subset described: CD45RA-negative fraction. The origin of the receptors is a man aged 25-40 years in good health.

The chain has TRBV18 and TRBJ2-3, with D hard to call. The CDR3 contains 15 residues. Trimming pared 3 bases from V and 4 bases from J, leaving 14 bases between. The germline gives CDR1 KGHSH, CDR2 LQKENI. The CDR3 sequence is CASSPTMKSPDTQYF. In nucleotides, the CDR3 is TGTGCCAGCTCACCTACCATGAAGAGTCCAGATACGCAGTATTTT.

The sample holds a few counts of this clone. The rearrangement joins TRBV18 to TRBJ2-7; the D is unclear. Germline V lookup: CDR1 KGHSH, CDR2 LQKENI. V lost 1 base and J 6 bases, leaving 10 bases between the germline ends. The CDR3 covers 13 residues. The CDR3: CASSPRGEREQYF. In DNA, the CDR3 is TGTGCCAGCTCACCACGCGGCGAACGCGAGCAGTACTTC.

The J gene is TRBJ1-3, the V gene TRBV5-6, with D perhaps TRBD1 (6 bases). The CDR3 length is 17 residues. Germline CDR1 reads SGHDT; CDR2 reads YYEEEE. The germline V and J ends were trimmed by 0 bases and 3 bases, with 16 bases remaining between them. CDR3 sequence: CASSLAPGASDGNTIYF. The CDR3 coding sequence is TGTGCCAGCAGCTTGGCCCCAGGGGCCAGTGATGGAAACACCATATATTTT.

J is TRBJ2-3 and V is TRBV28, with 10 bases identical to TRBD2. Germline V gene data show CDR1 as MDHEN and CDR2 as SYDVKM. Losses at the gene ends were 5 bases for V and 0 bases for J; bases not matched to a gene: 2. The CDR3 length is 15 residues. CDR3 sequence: CASSGLAVSTDTQYF. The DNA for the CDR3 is TGTGCCAGCAGTGGACTAGCGGTTAGCACAGATACGCAGTATTTT.

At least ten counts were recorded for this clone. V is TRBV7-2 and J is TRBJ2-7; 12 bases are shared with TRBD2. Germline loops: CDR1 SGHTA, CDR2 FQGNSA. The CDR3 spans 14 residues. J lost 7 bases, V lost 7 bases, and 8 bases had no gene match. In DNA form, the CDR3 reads TGTGCCAGCACCGCTAGCGGGAGGGTGGGGGAGCAGTACTTC. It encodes CASTASGRVGEQYF. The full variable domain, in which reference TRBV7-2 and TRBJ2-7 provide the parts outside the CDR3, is GAGVSQSPSNKVTEKGKDVELRCDPISGHTALYWYRQSLGQGLEFLIYFQGNSAPDKSGLPSDRFSAERTGGSVSTLTIQRTQQEDSAVYLCASTASGRVGEQYFGPGTRLTVT.

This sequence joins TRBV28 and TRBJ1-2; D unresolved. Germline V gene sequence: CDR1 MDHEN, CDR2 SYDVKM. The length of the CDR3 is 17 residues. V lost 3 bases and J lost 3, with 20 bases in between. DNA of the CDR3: TGTGCCAGCAGTTTCCCGGGAGGCGCAGGTTTGGACTATGGCTACACCTTC. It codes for CASSFPGGAGLDYGYTF.

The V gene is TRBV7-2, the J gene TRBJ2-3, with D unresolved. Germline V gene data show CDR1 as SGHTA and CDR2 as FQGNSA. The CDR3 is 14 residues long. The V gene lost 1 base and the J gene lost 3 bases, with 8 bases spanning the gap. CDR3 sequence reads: CASSLGHRTDTQYF. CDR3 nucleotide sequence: TGTGCCAGCAGCTTAGGGCACCGTACAGATACGCAGTATTTT. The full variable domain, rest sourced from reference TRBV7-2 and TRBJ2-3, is GAGVSQSPSNKVTEKGKDVELRCDPISGHTALYWYRQSLGQGLEFLIYFQGNSAPDKSGLPSDRFSAERTGGSVSTLTIQRTQQEDSAVYLCASSLGHRTDTQYFGPGTRLTVL.

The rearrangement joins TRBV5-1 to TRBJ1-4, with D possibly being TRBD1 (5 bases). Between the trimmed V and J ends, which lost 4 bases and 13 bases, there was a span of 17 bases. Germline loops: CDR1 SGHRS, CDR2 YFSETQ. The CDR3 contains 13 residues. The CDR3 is CASSPTRGLRLFF. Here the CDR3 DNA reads TGCGCCAGCAGCCCAACTAGGGGACTTAGACTGTTTTTT.

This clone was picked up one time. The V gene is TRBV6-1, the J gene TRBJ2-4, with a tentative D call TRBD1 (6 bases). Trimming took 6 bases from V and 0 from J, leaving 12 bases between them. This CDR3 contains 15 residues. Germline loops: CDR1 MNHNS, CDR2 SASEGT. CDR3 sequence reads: CASSPGVIAKNIQYF. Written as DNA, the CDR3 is TGTGCCAGCAGCCCAGGGGTGATAGCCAAAAACATTCAGTACTTC.

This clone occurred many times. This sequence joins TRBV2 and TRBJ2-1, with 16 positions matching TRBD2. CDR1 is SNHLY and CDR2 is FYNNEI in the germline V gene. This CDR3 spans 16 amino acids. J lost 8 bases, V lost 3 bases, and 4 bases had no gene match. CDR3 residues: CASSEGTSGRGDEQFF. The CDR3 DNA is TGTGCCAGCAGTGAGGGGACTAGCGGGAGGGGGGATGAGCAGTTCTTC.

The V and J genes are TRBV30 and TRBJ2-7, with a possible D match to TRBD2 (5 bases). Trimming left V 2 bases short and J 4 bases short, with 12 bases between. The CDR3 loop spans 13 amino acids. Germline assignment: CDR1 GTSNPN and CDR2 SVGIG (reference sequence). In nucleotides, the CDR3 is TGTGCCTGGAGTTCCAGCGGAGATTACGAGCAGTACTTC. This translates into CAWSSSGDYEQYF. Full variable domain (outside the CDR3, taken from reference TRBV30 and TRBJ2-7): SQTIHQWPATLVQPVGSPLSLECTVEGTSNPNLYWYRQAAGRGLQLLFYSVGIGQISSEVPQNLSASRPQDRQFILSSKKLLLSDSGFYLCAWSSSGDYEQYFGPGTRLTVT.

CDR3 nucleotides: TGCGCCAGCAGTTCGGATACCTCGAACACCGGGGAGCTGTTTTTT. As protein: CASSSDTSNTGELFF. The chain is built from TRBV5-1 and TRBJ2-2; D is ambiguous. Per germline, CDR1 SGHRS and CDR2 YFSETQ. Trimming took off 5 bases at V and 0 bases at J, with 11 bases between the two ends. CDR3 length: 15 amino acids.

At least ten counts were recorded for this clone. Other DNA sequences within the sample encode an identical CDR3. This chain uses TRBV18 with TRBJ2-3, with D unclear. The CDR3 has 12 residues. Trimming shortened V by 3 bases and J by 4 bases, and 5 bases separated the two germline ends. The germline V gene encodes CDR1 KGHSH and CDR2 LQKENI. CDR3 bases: TGTGCCAGCTCACCTTCAGCAGATACGCAGTATTTT. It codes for CASSPSADTQYF.

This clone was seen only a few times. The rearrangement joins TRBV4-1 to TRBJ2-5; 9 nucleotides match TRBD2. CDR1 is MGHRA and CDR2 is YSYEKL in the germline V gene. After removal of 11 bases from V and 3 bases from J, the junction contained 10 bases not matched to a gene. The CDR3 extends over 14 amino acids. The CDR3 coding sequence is TGCGCCTCCTTGCGGGGGGGCGGCGAAGAGACCCAGTACTTC. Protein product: CASLRGGGEETQYF.

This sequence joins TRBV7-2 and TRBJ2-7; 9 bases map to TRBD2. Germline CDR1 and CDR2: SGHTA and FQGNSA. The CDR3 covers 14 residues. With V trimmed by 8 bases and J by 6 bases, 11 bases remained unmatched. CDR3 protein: CASGLWREGSEQYF. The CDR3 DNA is TGTGCCAGCGGGTTGTGGCGGGAGGGCAGCGAGCAGTACTTC.

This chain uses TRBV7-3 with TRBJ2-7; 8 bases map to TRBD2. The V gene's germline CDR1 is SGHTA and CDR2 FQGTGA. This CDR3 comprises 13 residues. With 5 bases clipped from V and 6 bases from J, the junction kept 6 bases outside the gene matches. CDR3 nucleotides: TGTGCCAGCAGCAGAAGCGGGGGCGGCGAGCAGTACTTC. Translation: CASSRSGGGEQYF.

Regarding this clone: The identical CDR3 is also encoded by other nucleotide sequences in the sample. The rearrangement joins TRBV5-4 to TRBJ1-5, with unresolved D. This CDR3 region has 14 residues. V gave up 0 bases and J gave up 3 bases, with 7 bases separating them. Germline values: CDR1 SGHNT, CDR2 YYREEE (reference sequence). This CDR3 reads CASSLGGFNQPQHF. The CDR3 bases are TGTGCCAGCAGCTTGGGTGGGTTCAATCAGCCCCAGCATTTT.

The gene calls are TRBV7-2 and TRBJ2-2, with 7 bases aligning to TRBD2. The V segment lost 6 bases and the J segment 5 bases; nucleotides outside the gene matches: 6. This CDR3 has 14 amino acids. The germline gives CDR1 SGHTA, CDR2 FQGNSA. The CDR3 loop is CASRPTSFTGELFF. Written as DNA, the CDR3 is TGTGCCAGCAGACCGACTAGCTTTACCGGGGAGCTGTTTTTT.

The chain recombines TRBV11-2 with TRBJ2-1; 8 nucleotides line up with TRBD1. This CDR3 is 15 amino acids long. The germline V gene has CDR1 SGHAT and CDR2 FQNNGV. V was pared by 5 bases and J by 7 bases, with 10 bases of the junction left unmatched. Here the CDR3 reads CASSRIRGPWNEQFF. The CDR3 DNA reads TGTGCCAGCAGCCGAATCAGGGGGCCGTGGAATGAGCAGTTCTTC.

The CDR3 reads CASSLSGRPGSSYEQYF. In DNA form, the CDR3 reads TGTGCCAGCAGCTTGAGCGGGAGGCCCGGAAGCTCCTACGAGCAGTACTTC. The gene calls are TRBV7-2 and TRBJ2-7; 9 nucleotides line up with TRBD2. CDR3 length: 17 residues. Germline loops: CDR1 SGHTA, CDR2 FQGNSA. The trim removed 3 bases at V and 0 bases at J, leaving 9 bases unmatched.

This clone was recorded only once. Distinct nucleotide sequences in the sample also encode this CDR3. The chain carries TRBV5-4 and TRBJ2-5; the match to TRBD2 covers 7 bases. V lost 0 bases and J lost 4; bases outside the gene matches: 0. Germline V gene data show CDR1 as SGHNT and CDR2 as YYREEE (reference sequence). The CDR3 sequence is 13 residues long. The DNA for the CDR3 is TGTGCCAGCAGCTTGGCGGGGGGAGAGACCCAGTACTTC. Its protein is CASSLAGGETQYF. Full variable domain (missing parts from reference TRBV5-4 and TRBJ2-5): ETGVTQSPTHLIKTRGQQVTLRCSSQSGHNTVSWYQQALGQGPQFIFQYYREEENGRGNFPPRFSGLQFPNYSSELNVNALELDDSALYLCASSLAGGETQYFGPGTRLLVL.

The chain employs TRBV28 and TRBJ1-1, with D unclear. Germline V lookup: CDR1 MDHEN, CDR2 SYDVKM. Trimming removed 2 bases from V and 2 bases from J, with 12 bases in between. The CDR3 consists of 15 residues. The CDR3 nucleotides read TGTGCCAGCAGTTTAAGCGGCAGGCGAAACACTGAAGCTTTCTTT. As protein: CASSLSGRRNTEAFF.

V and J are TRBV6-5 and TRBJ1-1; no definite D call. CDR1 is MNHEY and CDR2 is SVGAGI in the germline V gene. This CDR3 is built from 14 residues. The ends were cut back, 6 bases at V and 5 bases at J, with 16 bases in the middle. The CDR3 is CASRRASQHTEAFF. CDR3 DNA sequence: TGTGCCAGCAGGCGGGCCTCTCAGCATACTGAAGCTTTCTTT.

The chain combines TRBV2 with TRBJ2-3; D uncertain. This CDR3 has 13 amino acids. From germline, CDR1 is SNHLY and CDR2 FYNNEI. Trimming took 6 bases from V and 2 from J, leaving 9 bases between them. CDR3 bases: TGTGCCAGCAGGGACCAGTACACAGATACGCAGTATTTT. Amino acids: CASRDQYTDTQYF.

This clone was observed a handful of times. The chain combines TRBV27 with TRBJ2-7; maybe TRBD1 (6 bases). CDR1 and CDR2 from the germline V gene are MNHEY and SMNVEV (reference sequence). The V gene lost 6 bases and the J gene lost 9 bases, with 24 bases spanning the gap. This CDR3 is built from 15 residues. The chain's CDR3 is CASSPRQDFSLGQYF. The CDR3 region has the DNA TGTGCCAGCAGCCCTAGACAGGATTTTAGTTTGGGGCAGTACTTC.